Sequencing of this T cell receptor beta chain was carried out in a study of blood T cell repertoires in COVID-19 (dated by TCRdb to 2020 to 2022). Study-wide context: Samples from collaborators originated in the United States, Italy and Spain and spanned both the acute and convalescent phases of COVID-19. The prospective study material was composed of cDNA or gDNA derived from T cells, B-cell-depleted T cells, or PBMCs. Subjects who had been exposed to COVID-19, were actively infected with it, or had recovered from it provided the deeply sampled blood TCRbeta repertoires that made up the dataset. A freely available public database, intended as a resource for researchers studying the immune response to SARS-CoV-2, is where the repertoires were released. The samples were drawn from two sources: the first 160 participants of the ongoing ImmuneRACE study, and 950 to 1,500 subjects contributed by 6 global collaborators. The sample metadata nearly always contained a de-identified subject ID, COVID-19 status, age in years and sex. Where HLA class I and class II types were available, the types were taken from metadata supplied by the sample provider, not from assay-based typing.

With respect to this clone: It has no known antigen specificity. No much larger clonotype is one base removed from it; base qualities were not supplied.

CDR1 SGHTA and CDR2 FQGNSA are derived from the germline V gene. The CDR3 runs 16 residues from the cysteine to the phenylalanine. The read is trimmed to its CDR3 DNA, 48 bases read in frame from base 1. V and J are trimmed by 5 bases and 0 bases, and the gene matches miss 7 bases of the junction. TCRbeta CDR3 regions were amplified from genomic DNA by means of the immunoSEQ Assay, a bias-controlled multiplex PCR. Per the authors' processing: The number of nucleated cells in each sample was estimated by amplification of reference gene primers within the assay. To quantify the absolute abundance of each unique TCRbeta CDR3 rearrangement, sequence reads were collapsed and filtered. For each sample, productive Simpson clonality was calculated as the square root of Simpson's diversity index across productive rearrangements. TCRdb holds this immuneACCESS table with in-frame rearrangements only. Some clones are missing; in checked studies, unresolved V genes explain under half, and the rest has no known cause. The V and J calls and clone size were taken over from that table, and D and trimming were inferred from the DNA. This sample has 300,000 to 350,000 clones in its table, and around nine tenths of those were observed once. The ten biggest clones cover approximately 4.1% of the sample.

One collaborating source in Seattle enrolled patients during active infection and followed them longitudinally through the course of disease. The collaborating institutions used their own protocols to collect whole blood in K2EDTA tubes. For TCRbeta analysis, collaborators shipped samples in one of three forms: frozen whole blood, isolated PBMCs, or DNA extracted from either of those sample types. Results and caveats for the whole study, not just this receptor: Clinical and demographic metadata were provided uncurated, with the amount varying by source and participant.

The V gene is TRBV7-2 and the J gene is TRBJ2-1; the central 7 bases match TRBD2. This sequence originates from a woman aged 55 to 70 with COVID-19, enrolled during active disease. The source material was peripheral blood. Here the CDR3 is given as CASSRDYQVSYNEQFF. In nucleotides, the sequence is TGTGCCAGCAGCCGGGACTACCAAGTCTCCTACAATGAGCAGTTCTTC.